One T cell receptor (beta chain) is described in this entry. No cognate antigen has been identified for it. One base away there is no much larger clone; base qualities are not given. Using the deep immunoSEQ assay, multiplex PCR amplified TCR CDR3 regions from genomic DNA. Extracted genomic DNA from each cell subset was spread evenly across all wells of several immunoSEQ 96-well plates, with each plate serving as a replicate. Each replicate PCR for sorted subsets received roughly 0.2 ug genomic DNA, equal to roughly 30,000 T cell genomes. The purified libraries were quantified using a Qubit 3.0 fluorometer, sized with a Bioanalyzer 2100, and then quantified again using the KAPA Library Quantification kit. Every immunoSEQ 96-well plate was sequenced on a separate single-read 150-cycle Illumina NextSeq 550 flow cell. As for how the authors treated the data: Because the immunoSEQ output included only junctional sequences and no quality scores, the filtering could not be the same as the filtering used for full-length reads. Sequences were annotated with PyIR, a Python wrapper for IgBLAST v1.9, using IMGT germline references to assign V/J genes and CDR3. Reads were filtered out if the reads had weak V/J assignments (E-value above 1e-6), no CDR3, stop codons, out-of-frame junctions, or ambiguous translated residues. V3J clonotypes were defined as sequences sharing the same inferred V gene, J gene, and CDR3 amino acid sequence. The percentage overlap between two repertoires was calculated by dividing the number of shared unique clonotypes by the size of the smaller repertoire. Three approaches were used to assess repertoire richness: RTK rarefaction, the Chao1 estimator, and Recon v2.1 estimates of unobserved clonotypes. Generation probabilities for all TCRbeta clonotypes obtained by the gDNA method from a handful of donors were computed using OLGA. TCRdb limited this immuneACCESS table to in-frame rearrangements with V and J called. A share of clones is missing; checked studies link under half to unresolved V genes, and the rest is unexplained. The V and J calls and clone size were taken over from that table, and D and trimming were inferred from the DNA. The table for this sample lists hundreds of thousands of clones; about 74% of them were counted only once. Clones ranked in the top ten supply roughly 1.7% of the sample.

This sample is drawn from a study of shared clonotypes between healthy human individuals (TCRdb year 2020). For the study in its entirety: The cohort comprised a couple of women and a few men aged 18 to 49 years. Per donor, three plates each were used for CD4 naive and CD4 memory, two for CD8 naive, and one for CD8 memory. The study deeply sequenced blood TCR repertoires of roughly five healthy adults to estimate repertoire size and the extent of clonotype sharing between individuals. To increase sequencing depth and limit assay-specific biases, TCR repertoire library preparation and sequencing were carried out by different laboratories using diverse techniques. Leukapheresis yielded between about 0.94 and 8.9 billion PBMCs per donor. The paper's findings and limits, for the study overall: Sampling was limited to blood, and TCR repertoires in tissue likely differ from TCR repertoires in blood. The small number of donors limited the genetic and exposure-history diversity represented. Pairwise subsampling indicated that sequencing depth was expected to affect the degree of clonotype sharing among donors. Compared with non-shared clonotypes, the clonotypes found in all four sorted-subset donors had higher generation probabilities. Even with the large sequencing depth, rarefaction of the sorted-subset datasets indicated that sequencing was incomplete. Across several donors, 5% to 6% of naive CD4, approximately 3.5% of naive CD8, 2.3% of memory CD4, and approximately 0.42% of memory CD8 clonotypes were shared. Naive subsets generally had larger estimated clonotype richness than memory subsets.

Donors were healthy HIV-negative adults with no recently reported acute infections or vaccinations. Only Caucasian adults living in Nashville, Tennessee, USA were represented among the donors. CD4+ T cells were enriched by magnetic negative selection, after which naive cells were positively selected on CD45RA and the negative fraction was taken as the memory subset. Blood was obtained by leukapheresis, after which PBMCs were separated by Ficoll-Histopaque density gradient centrifugation and cryopreserved in liquid nitrogen vapor phase. Analytical flow cytometry was used to check the purity and quantity of every magnetically sorted T cell population. Genomic DNA was isolated from each sorted fraction and quantified by UV absorbance on a Nanodrop 2000c. From cysteine to phenylalanine, the CDR3 is 15 amino acids long. The CDR3 DNA has 45 bases and is translated from base 1. V sheds 1 base and J sheds 6 bases, leaving 12 bases between their ends. From the germline V gene, CDR1 is SGHVS and CDR2 is FNYEAQ.

The sequenced sample was memory CD4+ T cells sorted from blood. Per the publication, the cell subset or site label means: CD45RA-negative fraction. The sequence was obtained from a woman aged 30 to 39 in good health. Recombination linked TRBV7-6 to TRBJ2-2; perhaps TRBD2 is the D gene, with 6 bases matching. The CDR3 loop reads CASSLEVSGAGELFF. The base sequence is TGTGCCAGCAGCTTAGAGGTGTCGGGAGCCGGGGAGCTGTTTTTT. The CDR3 plus the reference TRBV7-6 and TRBJ2-2 genes for the other parts give the full variable domain: GAGVSQSPRYKVTKRGQDVALRCDPISGHVSLYWYRQALGQGPEFLTYFNYEAQQDKSGLPNDRFSAERPEGSISTLTIQRTEQRDSAMYRCASSLEVSGAGELFFGEGSRLTVL.